Below, one T cell receptor beta chain is given with its context. This clone was counted a few times. What this receptor recognizes is not known. Qualities for individual bases were not recorded, and no much larger clone is one base off. V and J are truncated by 3 bases and 6 bases respectively, leaving an intervening sequence of 12 bases. CDR1 and CDR2 were assigned from the germline V gene as SGHTA and FQGNSA. The CDR3 goes from the cysteine to the phenylalanine over 15 residues. CDR3 DNA is the only sequence kept; it has 45 bases, read in frame from the first base. This record belongs to a study of blood T cell repertoires in COVID-19 (TCRdb year 2020). About the full investigation: Samples from collaborators originated in the United States, Italy and Spain and spanned both the acute and convalescent phases of COVID-19. The prospective study material was composed of cDNA or gDNA derived from T cells, B-cell-depleted T cells, or PBMCs. Subjects who had been exposed to COVID-19, were actively infected with it, or had recovered from it provided the deeply sampled blood TCRbeta repertoires that made up the dataset. The repertoires were made available in a free public database intended to serve as a resource for research on the immune response to SARS-CoV-2. The samples were drawn from two sources: the first 160 participants of the ongoing ImmuneRACE study, and about 1,300 subjects contributed by 6 global collaborators. Sample metadata almost always included a de-identified subject ID, COVID-19 status, age in years and sex. Where HLA class I and class II types were available, the types were taken from metadata supplied by the sample provider, not from assay-based typing.

TCRbeta CDR3 regions were amplified from genomic DNA by means of the immunoSEQ Assay, a bias-controlled multiplex PCR. Per the original workflow: Within the assay, amplification of reference gene primers was used to estimate how many nucleated cells each sample contained. Sequence reads were collapsed and filtered to measure the absolute abundance of every unique TCRbeta CDR3 rearrangement. For each sample, productive Simpson clonality was calculated as the square root of Simpson's diversity index over productive rearrangements. TCRdb mirrors the immuneACCESS table, restricted to in-frame sequences. Some clones are absent from its copies; in checked studies, under half trace to an unresolved V gene, and the reason for the others is unknown. D and trimming come from the DNA, and the V and J calls and clone size come from that table. This sample lists around 620,000 clones; around 90% were detected once. The ten largest clonotypes hold roughly 0.25% of the sample.

Each collaborating institution followed its own protocols to collect whole blood in K2EDTA tubes. For TCRbeta analysis, collaborator samples were shipped as frozen whole blood, as isolated PBMCs, or as DNA extracted from either sample type. Here is what the overall study found, with its caveats: How much clinical and demographic metadata was included differed by source and by participant, and the metadata was provided uncurated.

Input material: peripheral blood. The origin of this receptor is a woman aged 18-29 years with acute or convalescent COVID-19. The chain links TRBV7-2 with TRBJ1-6, with TRBD1 tentatively as D gene (6 bases match). The DNA reads TGTGCCAGCAGCTTCTTACAGGGATTTAATTCACCCCTCCACTTT. Its coded protein is CASSFLQGFNSPLHF.